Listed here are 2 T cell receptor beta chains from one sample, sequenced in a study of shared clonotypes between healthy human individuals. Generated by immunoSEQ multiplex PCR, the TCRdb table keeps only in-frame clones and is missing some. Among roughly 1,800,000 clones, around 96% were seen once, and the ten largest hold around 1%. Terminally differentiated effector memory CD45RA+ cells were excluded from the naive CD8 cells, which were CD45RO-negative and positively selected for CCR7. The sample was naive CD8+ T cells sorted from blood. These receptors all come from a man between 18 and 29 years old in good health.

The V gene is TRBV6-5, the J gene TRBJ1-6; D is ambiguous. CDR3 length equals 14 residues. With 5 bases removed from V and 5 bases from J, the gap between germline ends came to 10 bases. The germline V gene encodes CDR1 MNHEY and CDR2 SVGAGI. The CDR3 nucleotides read TGTGCCAGCAGTCCGGGTCTTAATAATTCACCCCTCCACTTT. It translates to CASSPGLNNSPLHF.

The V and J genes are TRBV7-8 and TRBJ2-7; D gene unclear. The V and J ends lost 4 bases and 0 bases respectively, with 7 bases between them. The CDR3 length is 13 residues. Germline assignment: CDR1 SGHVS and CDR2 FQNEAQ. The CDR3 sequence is CASSSTSSYEQYF. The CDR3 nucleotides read TGTGCCAGCAGCTCAACAAGCTCCTACGAGCAGTACTTC.